This entry describes one T cell receptor beta chain. This specimen belongs to a study of cytomegalovirus exposure and HLA in healthy donors. 60 Vbeta and 13 Jbeta primers were used in PCR. Only in-frame clones appear in the TCRdb table, and some are missing; sequencing was by immunoSEQ multiplex PCR. Its listing shows 150,000 to 200,000 clones. Germline lookup yields CDR1 MNHNS and CDR2 SASEGT. This CDR3 has 15 residues. Trimming removed 3 bases at V and 2 bases at J, with 11 bases between. This TCR came from a woman between 18 and 29 years old in good health and CMV-seropositive. This chain joins TRBV6-1 and TRBJ2-1; a weak D match, TRBD2 (6 bases). The source material was PBMCs. CDR3 DNA: TGTGCCAGCAGTGAGGTTGGGGGGACCTACAATGAGCAGTTCTTC. As protein: CASSEVGGTYNEQFF.